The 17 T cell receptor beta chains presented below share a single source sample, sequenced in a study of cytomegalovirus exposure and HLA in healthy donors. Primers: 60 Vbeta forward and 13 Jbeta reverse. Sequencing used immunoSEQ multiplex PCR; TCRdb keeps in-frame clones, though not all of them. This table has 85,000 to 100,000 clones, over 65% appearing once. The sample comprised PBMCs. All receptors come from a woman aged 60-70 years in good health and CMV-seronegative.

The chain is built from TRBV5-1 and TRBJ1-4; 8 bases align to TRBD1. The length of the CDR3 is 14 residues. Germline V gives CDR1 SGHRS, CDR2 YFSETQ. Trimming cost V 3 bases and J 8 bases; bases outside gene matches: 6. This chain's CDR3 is CASSSRTGSEKLFF. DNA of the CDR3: TGCGCCAGCAGCTCTCGGACAGGGTCGGAAAAACTGTTTTTT.

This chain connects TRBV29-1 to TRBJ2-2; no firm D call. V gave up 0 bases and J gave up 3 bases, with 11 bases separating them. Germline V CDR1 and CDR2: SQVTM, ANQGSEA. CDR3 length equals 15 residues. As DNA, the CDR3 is TGCAGCGTTGAAGATGGTTTTACGGACACCGGGGAGCTGTTTTTT. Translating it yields CSVEDGFTDTGELFF.

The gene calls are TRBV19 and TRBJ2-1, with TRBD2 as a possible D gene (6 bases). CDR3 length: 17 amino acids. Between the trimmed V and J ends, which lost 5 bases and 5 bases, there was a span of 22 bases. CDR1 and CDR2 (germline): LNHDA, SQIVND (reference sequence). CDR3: CASSSVRLATGDNEQFF. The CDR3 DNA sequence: TGTGCCAGTAGTTCGGTGCGACTCGCGACGGGGGACAATGAGCAGTTCTTC.

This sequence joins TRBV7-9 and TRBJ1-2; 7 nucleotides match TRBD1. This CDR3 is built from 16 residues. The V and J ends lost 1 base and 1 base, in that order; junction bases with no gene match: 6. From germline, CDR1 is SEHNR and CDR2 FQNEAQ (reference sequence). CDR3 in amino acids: CASSLGYRGDNYGYTF. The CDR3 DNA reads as TGTGCCAGCAGCTTAGGCTACAGGGGAGATAACTATGGCTACACCTTC.

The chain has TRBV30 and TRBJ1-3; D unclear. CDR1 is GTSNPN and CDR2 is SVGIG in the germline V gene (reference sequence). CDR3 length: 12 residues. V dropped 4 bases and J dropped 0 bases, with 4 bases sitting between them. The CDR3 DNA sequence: TGTGCCTGGACATCCTCTGGAAACACCATATATTTT. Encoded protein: CAWTSSGNTIYF.

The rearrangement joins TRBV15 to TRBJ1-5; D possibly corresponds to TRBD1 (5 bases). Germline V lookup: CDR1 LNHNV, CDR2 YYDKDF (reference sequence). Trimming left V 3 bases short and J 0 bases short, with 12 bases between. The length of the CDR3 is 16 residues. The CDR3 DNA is TGTGCCACCAGCAGCGGACACACTTATAGCAATCAGCCCCAGCATTTT. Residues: CATSSGHTYSNQPQHF.

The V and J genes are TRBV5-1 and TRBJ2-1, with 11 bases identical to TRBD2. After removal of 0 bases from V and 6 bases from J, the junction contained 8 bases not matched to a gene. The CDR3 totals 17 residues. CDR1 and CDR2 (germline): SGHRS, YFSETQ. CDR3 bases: TGCGCCAGCAGCTTGGCCGGGCCGGGACTAGCGGCCAATGAGCAGTTCTTC. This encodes CASSLAGPGLAANEQFF.

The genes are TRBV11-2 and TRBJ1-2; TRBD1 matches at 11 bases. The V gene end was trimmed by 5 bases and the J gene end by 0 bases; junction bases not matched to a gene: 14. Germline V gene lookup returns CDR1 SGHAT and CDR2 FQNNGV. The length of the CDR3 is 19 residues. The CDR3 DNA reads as TGTGCCAGCAGCCCATCTTGGCCGGGACAGGGGGTTACTAACTATGGCTACACCTTC. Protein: CASSPSWPGQGVTNYGYTF. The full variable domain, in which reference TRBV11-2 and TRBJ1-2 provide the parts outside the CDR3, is EAGVAQSPRYKIIEKRQSVAFWCNPISGHATLYWYQQILGQGPKLLIQFQNNGVVDDSQLPKDRFSAERLKGVDSTLKIQPAKLEDSAVYLCASSPSWPGQGVTNYGYTFGSGTRLTVV.

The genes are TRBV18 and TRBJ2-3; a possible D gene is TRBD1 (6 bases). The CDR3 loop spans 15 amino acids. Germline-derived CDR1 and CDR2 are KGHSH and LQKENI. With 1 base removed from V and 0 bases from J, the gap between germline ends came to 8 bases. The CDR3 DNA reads TGTGCCAGCTCACCACAGGACAGTAGCACAGATACGCAGTATTTT. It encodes CASSPQDSSTDTQYF.

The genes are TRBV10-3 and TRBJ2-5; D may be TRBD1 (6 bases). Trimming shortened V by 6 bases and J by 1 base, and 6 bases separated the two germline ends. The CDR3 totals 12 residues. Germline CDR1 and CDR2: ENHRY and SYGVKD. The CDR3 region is CAIRDSQETQYF. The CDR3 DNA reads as TGTGCCATCAGGGACAGCCAAGAGACCCAGTACTTC.

The CDR3 reads CASSKPTSGYNEQFF. Here the CDR3 DNA reads TGTGCCAGCAGCAAACCGACTAGCGGCTACAATGAGCAGTTCTTC. The V gene is TRBV6-6, the J gene TRBJ2-1, with 9 bases matching TRBD2. The trim removed 6 bases at V and 3 bases at J, leaving 6 bases unmatched. CDR3 length: 15 amino acids. Germline CDR1 is MNHNY and CDR2 is SVGAGI (reference sequence).

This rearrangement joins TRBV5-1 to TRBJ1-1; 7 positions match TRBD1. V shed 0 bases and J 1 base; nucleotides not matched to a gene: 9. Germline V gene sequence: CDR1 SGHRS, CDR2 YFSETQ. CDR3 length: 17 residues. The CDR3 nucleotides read TGCGCCAGCAGCTTGGTTAACAGGGGTAGGTCGAACACTGAAGCTTTCTTT. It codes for CASSLVNRGRSNTEAFF.

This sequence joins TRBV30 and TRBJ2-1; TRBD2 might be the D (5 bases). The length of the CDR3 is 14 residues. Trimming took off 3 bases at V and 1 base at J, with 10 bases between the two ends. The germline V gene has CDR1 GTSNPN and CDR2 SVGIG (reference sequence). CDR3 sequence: CAWSASGSYNEQFF. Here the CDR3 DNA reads TGTGCCTGGAGCGCAAGCGGATCCTACAATGAGCAGTTCTTC. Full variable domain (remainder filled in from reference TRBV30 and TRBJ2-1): SQTIHQWPATLVQPVGSPLSLECTVEGTSNPNLYWYRQAAGRGLQLLFYSVGIGQISSEVPQNLSASRPQDRQFILSSKKLLLSDSGFYLCAWSASGSYNEQFFGPGTRLTVL.

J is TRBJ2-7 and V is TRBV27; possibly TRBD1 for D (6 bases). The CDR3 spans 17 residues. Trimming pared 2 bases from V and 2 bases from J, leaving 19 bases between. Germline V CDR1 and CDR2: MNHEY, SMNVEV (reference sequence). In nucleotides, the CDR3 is TGTGCCAGCAGTTTAAACAGGGTTCCTAATTCGCCCTACGAGCAGTACTTC. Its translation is CASSLNRVPNSPYEQYF.

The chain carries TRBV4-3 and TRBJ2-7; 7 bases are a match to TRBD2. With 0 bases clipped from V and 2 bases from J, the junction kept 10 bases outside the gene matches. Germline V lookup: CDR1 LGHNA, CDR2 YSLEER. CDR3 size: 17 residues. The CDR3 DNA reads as TGCGCCAGCAGCCAAGATACGGGCCTAGCGGTCCCCTACGAGCAGTACTTC. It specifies CASSQDTGLAVPYEQYF.

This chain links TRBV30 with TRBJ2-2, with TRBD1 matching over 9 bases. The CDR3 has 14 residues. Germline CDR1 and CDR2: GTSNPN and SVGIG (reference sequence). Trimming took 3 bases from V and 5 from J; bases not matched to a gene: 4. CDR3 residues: CAWRQGAYTGELFF. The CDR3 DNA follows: TGTGCCTGGAGACAGGGGGCGTATACCGGGGAGCTGTTTTTT.

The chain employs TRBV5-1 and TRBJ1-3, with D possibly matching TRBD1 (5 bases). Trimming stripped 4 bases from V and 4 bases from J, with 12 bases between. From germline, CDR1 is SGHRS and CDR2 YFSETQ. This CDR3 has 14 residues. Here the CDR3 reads CASSQEGLGNTIYF. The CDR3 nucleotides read TGCGCCAGCAGCCAGGAGGGACTCGGAAACACCATATATTTT.